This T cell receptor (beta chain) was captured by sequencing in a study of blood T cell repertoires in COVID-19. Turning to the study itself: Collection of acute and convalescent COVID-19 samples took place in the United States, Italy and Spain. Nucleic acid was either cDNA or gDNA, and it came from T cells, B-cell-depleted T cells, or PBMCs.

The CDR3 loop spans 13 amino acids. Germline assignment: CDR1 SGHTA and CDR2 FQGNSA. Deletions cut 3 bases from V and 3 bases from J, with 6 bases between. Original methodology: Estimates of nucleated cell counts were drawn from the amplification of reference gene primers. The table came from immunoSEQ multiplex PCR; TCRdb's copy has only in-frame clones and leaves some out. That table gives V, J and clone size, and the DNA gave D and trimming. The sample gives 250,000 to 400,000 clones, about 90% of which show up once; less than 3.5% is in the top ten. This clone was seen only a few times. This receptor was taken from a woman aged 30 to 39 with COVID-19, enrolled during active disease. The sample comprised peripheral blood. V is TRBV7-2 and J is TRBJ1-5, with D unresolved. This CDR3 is CASSFGLNQPQHF. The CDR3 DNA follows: TGTGCCAGCAGCTTTGGACTCAATCAGCCCCAGCATTTT.